The clone carrying this T cell receptor beta chain was observed a handful of times. Its antigen is unknown. Sorting defined naive CD4+ as CD4+CD8-CD45RO-CD45RA+ and naive CD8+ as CD8+CD4-CD45RA+CD27bright. The data are from a study of healthy donors' naive CD4 and CD8 T cells. V dropped 3 bases and J dropped 2; count of bases not matched to a gene: 6. Germline-derived CDR1 and CDR2 are KGHDR and SFDVKD. This CDR3 comprises 15 residues. Starting from approximately 500 ng of total RNA, TCR libraries were made with linear amplification. Study processing details: Four to six healthy donors contributed about 81,000 sequenced TCR alpha transcripts. One entry per CDR3 protein, called by TCRdb with MiXCR from the reads. What appears here as the V and J calls and clone size reflects TCRdb's work, not the paper's. In the table there are roughly 200,000 distinct CDR3 sequences, 65% to 75% of which are singletons.

The study's findings and limits: Around 14% of CD4/CD8 propensity variance appeared explained by V, J and CDR3 charge. Positive CDR3 charge linked to CD4+ cells, negative to CD8+ cells.

This TCR derives from a pool of human donors in good health; the sample pools cells from several healthy donors. The chain joins TRBV24-1 to TRBJ2-7; 7 nucleotides line up with TRBD1. The sequenced sample was naive CD4+ and CD8+ T cells sorted from blood, pooled from several donors. The CDR3 coding sequence is TGTGCCACCAGTGATGTCCGGGACAGTACCTACGAGCAGTACTTC. This sequence encodes CATSDVRDSTYEQYF.